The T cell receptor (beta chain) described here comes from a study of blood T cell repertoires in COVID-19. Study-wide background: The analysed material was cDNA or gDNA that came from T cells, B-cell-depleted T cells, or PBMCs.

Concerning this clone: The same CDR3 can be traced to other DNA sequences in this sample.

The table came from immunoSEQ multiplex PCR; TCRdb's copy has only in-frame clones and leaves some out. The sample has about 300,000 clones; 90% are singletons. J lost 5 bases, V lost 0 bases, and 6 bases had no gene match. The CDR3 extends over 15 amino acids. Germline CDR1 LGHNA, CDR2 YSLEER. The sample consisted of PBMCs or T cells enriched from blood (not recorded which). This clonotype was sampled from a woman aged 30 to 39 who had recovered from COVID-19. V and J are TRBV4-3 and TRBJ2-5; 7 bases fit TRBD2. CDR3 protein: CASSQEGRGGETQYF. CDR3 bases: TGCGCCAGCAGCCAAGAAGGTCGGGGAGGGGAGACCCAGTACTTC.